This T cell receptor beta chain is from a study of long-term antiretroviral therapy in people with HIV. Germline values: CDR1 MDHEN, CDR2 SYDVKM. V lost 1 base to trimming and J lost 3 bases, with 18 bases between them. The CDR3 runs to 18 residues. The authors ran the immunoSEQ assay, v3.0, at survey level. Per sample, sequencing targeted about 40,000-55,000 T-cell genomes. Measured with immunoSEQ multiplex PCR; TCRdb has only the in-frame clones, and not every one. The sample has tens of thousands of clones, over 80% seen once; the top ten hold 6.2%. The receptor was isolated from a man between 18 and 35 years old with HIV. The sample consisted of unsorted PBMCs, taken 1 year after starting antiretroviral therapy. The chain links TRBV28 to TRBJ1-4; a possible D gene is TRBD1 (5 bases). The CDR3 here is CASSLLSWGDPANEKLFF. The CDR3, as DNA: TGTGCCAGCAGTTTATTGTCGTGGGGGGATCCAGCTAATGAAAAACTGTTTTTT.